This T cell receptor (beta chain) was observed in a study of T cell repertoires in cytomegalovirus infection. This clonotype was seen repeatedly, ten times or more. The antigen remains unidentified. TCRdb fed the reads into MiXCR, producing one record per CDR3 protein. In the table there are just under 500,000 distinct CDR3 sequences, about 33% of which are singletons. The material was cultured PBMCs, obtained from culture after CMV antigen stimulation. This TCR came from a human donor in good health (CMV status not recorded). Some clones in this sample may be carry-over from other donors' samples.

In DNA form, the CDR3 reads TGTGCCAGCAGTCGAGGGCCCGCCACAGATACGCAGTATTTT. This translates into CASSRGPATDTQYF. The rearrangement joins TRBV7-2 to TRBJ2-3; possible D gene TRBD2, 5 bases. The CDR3 consists of 14 residues. The V end was cut by 6 bases, the J end by 2 bases, with 12 bases between. From germline, CDR1 is SGHTA and CDR2 FQGNSA.